A selection of T cell receptor beta chains follows, all from one sample in a study of T-cell memory formation after mild COVID-19. TCRdb independently ran MiXCR on the 5' RACE reads; one entry per CDR3 protein. The profile shows fewer than 450,000 distinct CDR3 sequences, about 24% of them singletons. What was sequenced was PBMCs or a T cell subset sorted from them (not recorded which). All receptors derive from an adult woman who had mild COVID-19 (a few samples of this study predate the infection). Cell type and time point are not known. Both conserved end residues are part of each CDR3. The order of the fields is J gene, clone size, D gene, V gene, CDR3 protein, CDR3 DNA. D genes are given only for firm matches. Where a row states a size, it is once, few, many or the class of an expanded clone; other rows omit it.

>TRBJ2-5|-|-|TRBV14
CASSQVDGGQETQYF
TGTGCCAGCAGCCAAGTAGACGGGGGGCAGGAGACCCAGTACTTC
>TRBJ1-5|-|-|TRBV25-1
CASAVGGNNQPQHF
TGTGCCAGCGCAGTTGGAGGGAACAATCAGCCCCAGCATTTT
>TRBJ1-1|-|-|TRBV6-6
CASSDTGGLTAFF
TGTGCCAGCAGCGACACAGGAGGTCTAACGGCTTTCTTT
>TRBJ2-7|few|TRBD2|TRBV27
CASSLLGLAGGPYEQYF
TGTGCCAGCAGTTTACTCGGACTAGCGGGGGGTCCCTACGAGCAGTACTTC
>TRBJ2-7|-|-|TRBV20-1
CSARERSYSYEQYF
TGCAGTGCTAGAGAGCGCAGCTACTCCTACGAGCAGTACTTC
>TRBJ1-4|-|TRBD1|TRBV7-9
CASSRTGMNEKLFF
TGTGCCAGCAGCCGGACAGGGATGAATGAAAAACTGTTTTTT
>TRBJ2-6|few|-|TRBV7-9
CASSTLPGQDSGANVLTF
TGTGCCAGCAGCACGTTGCCGGGACAAGACTCTGGGGCCAACGTCCTGACTTTC
>TRBJ2-7|few|-|TRBV29-1
CSVCSTALSYEQYF
TGCAGCGTCTGTAGTACAGCCCTCTCCTACGAGCAGTACTTC
>TRBJ2-1|few|-|TRBV29-1
CSVVGGPRSSYNEQFF
TGCAGCGTTGTGGGAGGCCCAAGGAGCTCCTACAATGAGCAGTTCTTC
>TRBJ2-7|few|TRBD1|TRBV5-1
CASTRDRGTSYEQYF
TGCGCCAGCACCCGTGACAGGGGCACCTCCTACGAGCAGTACTTC
>TRBJ2-7|few|TRBD1|TRBV11-1
CASSRGGVIEQYF
TGTGCCAGCAGCCGAGGGGGCGTGATCGAGCAGTACTTC
>TRBJ2-2|-|TRBD2|TRBV30
CAWSFSRTSGRTGELFF
TGTGCCTGGAGTTTCTCCCGGACTAGCGGGAGGACCGGGGAGCTGTTTTTT
>TRBJ1-3|few|TRBD1|TRBV12-3/TRBV12-4
CASSLIGTGGFGNTIYF
TGTGCCAGCAGTTTAATCGGGACAGGGGGCTTCGGAAACACCATATATTTT
>TRBJ2-7|few|-|TRBV7-2
CASQGMAGASYEQYF
TGTGCCAGCCAAGGTATGGCAGGAGCCTCCTACGAGCAGTACTTC
>TRBJ2-5|few|TRBD1|TRBV12-3/TRBV12-4
CASCPGQGQETQYF
TGTGCCAGCTGTCCGGGACAGGGACAAGAGACCCAGTACTTC
>TRBJ2-1|-|TRBD2|TRBV11-2
CASSPRLAGGLDEQFF
TGTGCCAGCAGCCCGCGACTAGCGGGAGGTCTCGATGAGCAGTTCTTC
>TRBJ2-7|-|TRBD1|TRBV6-5
CASSYSGQGTYEQYF
TGTGCCAGCAGTTACTCGGGACAGGGAACCTACGAGCAGTACTTC
>TRBJ1-2|few|-|TRBV11-2
CASSFGGWANYGYTF
TGTGCCAGCAGCTTTGGGGGGTGGGCTAACTATGGCTACACCTTC
>TRBJ1-1|-|-|TRBV6-5
CASSYSAIRMNTEAFF
TGTGCCAGCAGTTACTCGGCAATTAGGATGAACACTGAAGCTTTCTTT
>TRBJ1-2|-|-|TRBV7-4
CASSLVRQAVNTF
TGTGCCAGCAGCTTAGTCCGGCAGGCCGTTAACACCTTC
>TRBJ1-3|few|-|TRBV4-3
CASSQDLGYSGNTIYF
TGCGCCAGCAGCCAAGATCTTGGTTACTCTGGAAACACCATATATTTT
>TRBJ1-2|-|TRBD1|TRBV30
CAWSVGGQGYGYTF
TGTGCCTGGAGTGTAGGGGGCCAGGGCTATGGCTACACCTTC